This T cell receptor beta chain was retrieved from a study of blood T cell repertoires in COVID-19. In the study overall: Acute and convalescent COVID-19 samples came from the United States, Italy and Spain. T cells, B-cell-depleted T cells, or PBMCs provided the cDNA or gDNA that served as material.

Original handling: The assay estimated nucleated cells by amplifying reference gene primers. Clones were sequenced by immunoSEQ multiplex PCR, and TCRdb holds only the in-frame ones, with some missing. That table furnishes V, J and clone size, whereas the DNA furnished D and trimming. The table lists some 100,000 clones, 88% of them singletons. V was pared by 3 bases and J by 1 base, with 13 bases between. Germline CDR1 reads SGHRS; CDR2 reads YFSETQ. CDR3 length: 15 amino acids. The source is a woman aged 70 to 79 with acute or convalescent COVID-19. Sequencing used peripheral blood. The V gene is TRBV5-1, the J gene TRBJ1-1, with D possibly being TRBD1 (6 bases). The CDR3 loop reads CASSSFGTSNTEAFF. The DNA for the CDR3 is TGCGCCAGCAGCTCGTTCGGGACATCGAACACTGAAGCTTTCTTT. Complete variable domain (other parts from reference TRBV5-1 and TRBJ1-1): KAGVTQTPRYLIKTRGQQVTLSCSPISGHRSVSWYQQTPGQGLQFLFEYFSETQRNKGNFPGRFSGRQFSNSRSEMNVSTLELGDSALYLCASSSFGTSNTEAFFGQGTRLTVV.